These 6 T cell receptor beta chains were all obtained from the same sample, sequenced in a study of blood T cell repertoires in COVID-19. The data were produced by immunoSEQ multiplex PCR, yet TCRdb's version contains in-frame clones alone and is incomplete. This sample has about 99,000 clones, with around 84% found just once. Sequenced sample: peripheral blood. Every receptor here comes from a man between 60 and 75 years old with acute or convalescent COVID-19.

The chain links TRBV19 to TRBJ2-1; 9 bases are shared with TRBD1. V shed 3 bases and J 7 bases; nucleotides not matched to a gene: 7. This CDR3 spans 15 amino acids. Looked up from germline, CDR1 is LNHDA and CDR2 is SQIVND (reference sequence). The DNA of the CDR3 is TGTGCCAGTAGTATGGGGTGGACAGGGGTAAATGAGCAGTTCTTC. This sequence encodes CASSMGWTGVNEQFF.

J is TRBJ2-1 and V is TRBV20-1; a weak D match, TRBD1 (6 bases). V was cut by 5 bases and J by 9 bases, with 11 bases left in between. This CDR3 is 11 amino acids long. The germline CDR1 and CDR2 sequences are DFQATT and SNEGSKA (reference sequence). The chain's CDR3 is CSAHNRVEQFF. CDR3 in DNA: TGCAGTGCTCATAACAGGGTTGAGCAGTTCTTC.

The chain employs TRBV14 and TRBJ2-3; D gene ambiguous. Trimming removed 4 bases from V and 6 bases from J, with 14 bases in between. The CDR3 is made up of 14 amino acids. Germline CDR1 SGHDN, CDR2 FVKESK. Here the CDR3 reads CASSLRLPSDTQYF. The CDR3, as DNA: TGTGCCAGCAGCCTGAGACTTCCTTCGGATACGCAGTATTTT.

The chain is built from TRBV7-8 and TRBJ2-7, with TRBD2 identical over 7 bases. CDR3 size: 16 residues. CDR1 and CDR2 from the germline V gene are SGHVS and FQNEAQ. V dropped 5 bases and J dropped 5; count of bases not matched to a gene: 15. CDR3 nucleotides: TGTGCCAGCAGCAAAGGGACTATCGGCATGACCCACGAGCAGTACGTC. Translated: CASSKGTIGMTHEQYV.

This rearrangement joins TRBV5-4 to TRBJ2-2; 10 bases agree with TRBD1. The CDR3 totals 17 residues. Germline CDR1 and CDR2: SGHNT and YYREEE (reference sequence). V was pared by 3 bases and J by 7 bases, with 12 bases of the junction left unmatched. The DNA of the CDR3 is TGTGCCAGCAGCTGGAGGGGACAGGGGAGGGTTCTCGGGGAGCTGTTTTTT. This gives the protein CASSWRGQGRVLGELFF.

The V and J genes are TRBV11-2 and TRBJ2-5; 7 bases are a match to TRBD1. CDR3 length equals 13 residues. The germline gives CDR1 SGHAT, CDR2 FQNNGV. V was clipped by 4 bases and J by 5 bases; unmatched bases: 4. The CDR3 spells CASSYRGAETQYF. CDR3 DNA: TGTGCCAGCAGCTACAGGGGAGCGGAGACCCAGTACTTC.